Listed here is a single T cell receptor beta chain. The antigen is unknown. Per the germline V gene, CDR1 is MNHEY and CDR2 is SMNVEV (reference sequence). This CDR3 has 14 residues. V lost 3 bases, J lost 5 bases, and 8 bases lay in between. This entry belongs to a study of T cell responses to AZD1222 COVID-19 vaccine. Whole-study results and caveats: The donors showed a predominance of white British ancestry and of females, with possible underestimation of clonal diversity. Among vaccine-associated CD4 TCRs, coverage spanned spike, with dominance at 160-218 and 743-854.

The table came from immunoSEQ multiplex PCR; TCRdb's copy has only in-frame clones and leaves some out. The sample consists of over 70,000 clones, approximately 89% of them appearing once. The chain employs TRBV27 and TRBJ1-6; perhaps TRBD1 as D (5 bases). This clonotype originated in an adult who received the AZD1222 COVID-19 vaccine. The source was peripheral blood, collected 28 days after the second AZD1222 dose. For the CDR3, the DNA is TGTGCCAGCAGTTTTCTCAGGGATAATTCACCCCTCCACTTT. Amino acid sequence: CASSFLRDNSPLHF.